The source of this T cell receptor beta chain is a study of blood T cells in healthy people across ages. The use of a sample-barcoded 5' primer and a J-beta primer mix characterized a second PCR of about 7 to 12 cycles. One entry per CDR3 protein, called by TCRdb with MiXCR from the 5' RACE reads. The sample records hundreds of thousands of distinct CDR3 sequences, 50% to 60% being singletons. From germline, CDR1 is SGHVS and CDR2 FNYEAQ. The ends lost 7 bases at V and 0 bases at J; junction bases unmatched: 5. This CDR3 is built from 15 residues. The TCR sequence derives from a man between 60 and 70 years old in good health. Sequencing was carried out using blood. The gene calls are TRBV7-6 and TRBJ2-3; TRBD2 agrees at 9 bases. In DNA, the CDR3 is TGTGCCAGCACTCCTAGCGGGGCTAGCACAGATACGCAGTATTTT. This codes for CASTPSGASTDTQYF. The whole variable domain, remainder taken from reference TRBV7-6 and TRBJ2-3, is GAGVSQSPRYKVTKRGQDVALRCDPISGHVSLYWYRQALGQGPEFLTYFNYEAQQDKSGLPNDRFSAERPEGSISTLTIQRTEQRDSAMYRCASTPSGASTDTQYFGPGTRLTVL.